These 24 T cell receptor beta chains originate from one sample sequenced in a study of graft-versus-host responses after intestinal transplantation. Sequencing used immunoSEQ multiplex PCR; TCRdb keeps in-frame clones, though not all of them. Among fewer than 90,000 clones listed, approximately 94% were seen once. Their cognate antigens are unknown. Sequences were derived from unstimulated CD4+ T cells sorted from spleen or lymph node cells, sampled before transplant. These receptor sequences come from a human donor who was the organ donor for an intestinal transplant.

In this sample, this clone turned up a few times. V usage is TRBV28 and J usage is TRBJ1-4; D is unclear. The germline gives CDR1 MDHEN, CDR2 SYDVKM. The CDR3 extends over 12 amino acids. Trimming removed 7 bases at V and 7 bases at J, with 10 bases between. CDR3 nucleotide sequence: TGTGCCAGCACCCCCTCGGCTGAAAAACTGTTTTTT. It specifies CASTPSAEKLFF.

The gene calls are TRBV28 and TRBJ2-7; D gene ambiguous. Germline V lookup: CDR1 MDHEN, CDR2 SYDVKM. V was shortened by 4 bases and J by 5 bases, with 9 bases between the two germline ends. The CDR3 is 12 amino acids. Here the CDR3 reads CASSWAGHEQYF. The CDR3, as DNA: TGTGCCAGCAGTTGGGCTGGGCACGAGCAGTACTTC.

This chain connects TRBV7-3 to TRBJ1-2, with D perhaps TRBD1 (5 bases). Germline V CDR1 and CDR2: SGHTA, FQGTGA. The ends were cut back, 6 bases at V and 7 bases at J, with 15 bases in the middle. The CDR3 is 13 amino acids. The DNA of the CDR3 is TGTGCCAGCAGTTCAGGCGGGGGAACTGGCTACACCTTC. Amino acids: CASSSGGGTGYTF.

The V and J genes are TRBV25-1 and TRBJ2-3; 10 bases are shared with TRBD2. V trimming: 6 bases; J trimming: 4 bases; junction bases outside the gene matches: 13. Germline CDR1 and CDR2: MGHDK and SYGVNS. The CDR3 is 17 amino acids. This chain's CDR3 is CASSPPPSGGLADTQYF. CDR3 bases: TGTGCCAGCAGCCCTCCGCCTAGCGGGGGTCTGGCAGATACGCAGTATTTT. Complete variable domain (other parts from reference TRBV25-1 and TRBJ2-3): EADIYQTPRYLVIGTGKKITLECSQTMGHDKMYWYQQDPGMELHLIHYSYGVNSTEKGDLSSESTVSRIRTEHFPLTLESARPSHTSQYLCASSPPPSGGLADTQYFGPGTRLTVL.

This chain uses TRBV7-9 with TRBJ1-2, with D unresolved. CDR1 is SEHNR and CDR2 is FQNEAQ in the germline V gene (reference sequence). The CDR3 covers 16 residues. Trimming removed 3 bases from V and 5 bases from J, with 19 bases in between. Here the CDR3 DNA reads TGTGCCAGCAGCTTCCCCGGTGTGGAGGTTCTATATGGCTACACCTTC. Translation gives CASSFPGVEVLYGYTF.

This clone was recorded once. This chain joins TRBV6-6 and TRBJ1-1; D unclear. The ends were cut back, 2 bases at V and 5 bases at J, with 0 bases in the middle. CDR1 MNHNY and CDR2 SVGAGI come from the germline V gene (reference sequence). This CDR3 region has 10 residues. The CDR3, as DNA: TGTGCCAGCAGTTACACTGAAGCTTTCTTT. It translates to CASSYTEAFF.

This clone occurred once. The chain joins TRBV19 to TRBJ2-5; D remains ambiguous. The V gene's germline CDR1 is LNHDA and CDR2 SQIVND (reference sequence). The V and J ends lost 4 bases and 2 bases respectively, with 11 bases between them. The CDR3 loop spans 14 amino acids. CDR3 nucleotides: TGTGCCAGTAGTACAGTAGCCGTGCAAGAGACCCAGTACTTC. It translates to CASSTVAVQETQYF. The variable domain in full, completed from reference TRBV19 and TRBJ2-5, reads DGGITQSPKYLFRKEGQNVTLSCEQNLNHDAMYWYRQDPGQGLRLIYYSQIVNDFQKGDIAEGYSVSREKKESFPLTVTSAQKNPTAFYLCASSTVAVQETQYFGPGTRLLVL.

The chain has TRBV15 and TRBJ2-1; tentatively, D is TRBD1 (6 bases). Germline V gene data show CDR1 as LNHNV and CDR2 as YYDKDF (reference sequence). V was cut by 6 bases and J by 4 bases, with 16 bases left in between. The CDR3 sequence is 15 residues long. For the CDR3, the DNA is TGTGCCACCAGGCCGTATACGACAGGATACAATGAGCAGTTCTTC. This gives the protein CATRPYTTGYNEQFF. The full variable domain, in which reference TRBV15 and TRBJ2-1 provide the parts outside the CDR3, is DAMVIQNPRYQVTQFGKPVTLSCSQTLNHNVMYWYQQKSSQAPKLLFHYYDKDFNNEADTPDNFQSRRPNTSFCFLDIRSPGLGDTAMYLCATRPYTTGYNEQFFGPGTRLTVL.

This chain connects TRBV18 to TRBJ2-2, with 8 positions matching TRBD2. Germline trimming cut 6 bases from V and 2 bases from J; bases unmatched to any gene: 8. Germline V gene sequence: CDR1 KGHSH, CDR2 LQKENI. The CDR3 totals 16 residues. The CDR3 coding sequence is TGTGCCAGCTCGCTTCGCGGGGGGCTAAACACCGGGGAGCTGTTTTTT. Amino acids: CASSLRGGLNTGELFF.

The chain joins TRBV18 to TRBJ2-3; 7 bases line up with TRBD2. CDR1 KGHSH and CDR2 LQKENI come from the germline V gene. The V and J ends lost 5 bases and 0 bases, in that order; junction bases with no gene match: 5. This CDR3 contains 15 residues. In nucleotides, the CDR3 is TGTGCCAGCTCATCTTCTAGCGGTAGCACAGATACGCAGTATTTT. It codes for CASSSSSGSTDTQYF.

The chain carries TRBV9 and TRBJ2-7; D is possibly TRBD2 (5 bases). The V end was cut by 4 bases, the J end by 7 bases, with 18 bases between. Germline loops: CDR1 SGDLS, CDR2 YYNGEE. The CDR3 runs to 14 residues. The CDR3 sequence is CASSPRPSGGEQYF. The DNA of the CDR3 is TGTGCCAGCAGCCCAAGACCCTCCGGCGGGGAGCAGTACTTC.

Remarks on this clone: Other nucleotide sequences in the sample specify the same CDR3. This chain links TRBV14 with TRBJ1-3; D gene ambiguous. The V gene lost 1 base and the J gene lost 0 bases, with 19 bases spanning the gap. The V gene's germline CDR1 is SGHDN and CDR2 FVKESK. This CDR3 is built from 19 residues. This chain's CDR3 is CASSQGIRSASSSGNTIYF. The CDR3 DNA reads TGTGCCAGCAGCCAAGGAATAAGGTCGGCTTCTTCCTCTGGAAACACCATATATTTT.

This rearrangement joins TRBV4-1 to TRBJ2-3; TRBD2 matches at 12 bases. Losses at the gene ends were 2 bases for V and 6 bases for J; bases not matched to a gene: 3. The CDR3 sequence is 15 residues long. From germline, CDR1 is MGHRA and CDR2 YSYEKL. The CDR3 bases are TGCGCCAGCAGCCAATTGACTAGCGGGGGTGATACGCAGTATTTT. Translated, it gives CASSQLTSGGDTQYF.

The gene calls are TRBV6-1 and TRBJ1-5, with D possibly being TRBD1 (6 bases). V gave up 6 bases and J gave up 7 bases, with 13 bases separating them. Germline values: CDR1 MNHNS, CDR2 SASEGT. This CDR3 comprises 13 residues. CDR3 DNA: TGTGCCAGCAGGTTACAGGGAGACCAGCCCCAGCATTTT. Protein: CASRLQGDQPQHF.

The chain's CDR3 is CASSLDHREQYF. In DNA, the CDR3 is TGTGCCAGCAGCTTAGATCACCGCGAGCAGTACTTC. The chain joins TRBV11-2 to TRBJ2-7; D call uncertain. Trimming pared 0 bases from V and 6 bases from J, leaving 6 bases between. The CDR3 totals 12 residues. Germline V lookup: CDR1 SGHAT, CDR2 FQNNGV.

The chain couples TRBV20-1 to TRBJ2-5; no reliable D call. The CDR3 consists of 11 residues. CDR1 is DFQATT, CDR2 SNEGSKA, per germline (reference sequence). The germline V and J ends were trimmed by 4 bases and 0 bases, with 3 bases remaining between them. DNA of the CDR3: TGCAGTGCTAACGACCAAGAGACCCAGTACTTC. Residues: CSANDQETQYF.

Written as DNA, the CDR3 is TGTGCCAGCAGTTTGAGACAGGTACCGAACACTGAAGCTTTCTTT. Amino acid sequence: CASSLRQVPNTEAFF. This chain joins TRBV27 and TRBJ1-1, with TRBD1 as a possible D gene (6 bases). Germline V lookup: CDR1 MNHEY, CDR2 SMNVEV (reference sequence). V was cut by 3 bases and J by 1 base, with 12 bases left in between. The CDR3 runs 15 residues.

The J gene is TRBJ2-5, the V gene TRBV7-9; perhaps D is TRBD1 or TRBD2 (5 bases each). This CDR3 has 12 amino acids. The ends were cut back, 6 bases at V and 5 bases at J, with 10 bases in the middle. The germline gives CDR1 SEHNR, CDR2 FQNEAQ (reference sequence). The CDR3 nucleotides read TGTGCCAGCAGTCGGGGCGGGGAGACCCAGTACTTC. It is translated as CASSRGGETQYF.

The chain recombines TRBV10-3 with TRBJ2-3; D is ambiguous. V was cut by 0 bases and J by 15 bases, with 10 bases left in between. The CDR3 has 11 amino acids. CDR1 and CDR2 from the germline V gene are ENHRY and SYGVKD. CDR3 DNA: TGTGCCATCAGTGAGTCGTCCGGCCGCTATTTT. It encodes CAISESSGRYF.

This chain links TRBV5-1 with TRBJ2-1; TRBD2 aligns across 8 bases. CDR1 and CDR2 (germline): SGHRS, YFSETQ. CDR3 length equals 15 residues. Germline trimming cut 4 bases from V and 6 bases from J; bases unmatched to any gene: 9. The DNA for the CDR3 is TGCGCCAGCAGCCCGGGAGGGGACCCACGCAATGAGCAGTTCTTC. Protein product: CASSPGGDPRNEQFF.

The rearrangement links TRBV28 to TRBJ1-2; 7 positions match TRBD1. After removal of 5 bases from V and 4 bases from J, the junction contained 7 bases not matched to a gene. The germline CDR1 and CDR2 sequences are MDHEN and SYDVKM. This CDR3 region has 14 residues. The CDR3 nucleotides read TGTGCCAGCAGTCCTGGGACAGAGGGCTATGGCTACACCTTC. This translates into CASSPGTEGYGYTF.

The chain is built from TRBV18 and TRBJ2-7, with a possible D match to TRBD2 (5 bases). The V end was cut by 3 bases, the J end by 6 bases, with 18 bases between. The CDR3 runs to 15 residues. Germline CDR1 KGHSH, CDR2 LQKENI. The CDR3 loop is CASSPLPVGEGEQYF. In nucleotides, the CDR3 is TGTGCCAGCTCACCCTTACCCGTTGGAGAGGGCGAGCAGTACTTC.

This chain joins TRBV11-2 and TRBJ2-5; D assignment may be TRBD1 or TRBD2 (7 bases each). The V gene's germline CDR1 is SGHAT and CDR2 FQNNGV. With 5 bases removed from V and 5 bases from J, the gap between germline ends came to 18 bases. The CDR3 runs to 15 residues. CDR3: CASSRQGGNWETQYF. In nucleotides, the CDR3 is TGTGCCAGCAGCCGACAGGGAGGGAACTGGGAGACCCAGTACTTC.

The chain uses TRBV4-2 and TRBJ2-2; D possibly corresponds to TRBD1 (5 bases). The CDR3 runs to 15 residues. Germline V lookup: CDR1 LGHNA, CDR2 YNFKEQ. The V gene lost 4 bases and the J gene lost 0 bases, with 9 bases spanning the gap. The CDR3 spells CASSRDSANTGELFF. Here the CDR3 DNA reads TGTGCCAGCAGCCGAGACAGCGCGAACACCGGGGAGCTGTTTTTT.